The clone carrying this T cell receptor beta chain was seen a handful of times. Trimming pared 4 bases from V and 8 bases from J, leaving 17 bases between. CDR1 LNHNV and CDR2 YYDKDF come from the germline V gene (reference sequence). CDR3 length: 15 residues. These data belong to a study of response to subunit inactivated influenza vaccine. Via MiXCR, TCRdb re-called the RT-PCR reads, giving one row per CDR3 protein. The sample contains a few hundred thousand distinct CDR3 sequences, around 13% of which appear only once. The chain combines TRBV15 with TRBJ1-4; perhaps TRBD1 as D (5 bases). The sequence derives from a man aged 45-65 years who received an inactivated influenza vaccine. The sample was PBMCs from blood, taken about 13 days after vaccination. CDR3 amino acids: CATSTNRLYSEKLFF. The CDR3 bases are TGTGCCACCAGCACAAACAGGCTCTACTCGGAAAAACTGTTTTTT.